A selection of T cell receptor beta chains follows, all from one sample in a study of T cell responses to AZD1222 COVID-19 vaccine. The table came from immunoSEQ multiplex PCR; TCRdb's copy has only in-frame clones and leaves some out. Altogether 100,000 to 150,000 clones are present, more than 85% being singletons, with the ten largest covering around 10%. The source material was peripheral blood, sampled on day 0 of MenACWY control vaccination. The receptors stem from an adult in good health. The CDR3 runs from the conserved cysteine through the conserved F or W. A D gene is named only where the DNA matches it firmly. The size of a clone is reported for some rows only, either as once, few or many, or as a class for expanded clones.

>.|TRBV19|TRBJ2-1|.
TGTGCCAGTAGTATATCCGGAGAATCCTACAATGAGCAGTTCTTC
CASSISGESYNEQFF
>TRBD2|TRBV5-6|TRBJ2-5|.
TGTGCCAGCAGCCCGGGACTAGCGGGAGTAAAACAAGAGACCCAGTACTTC
CASSPGLAGVKQETQYF
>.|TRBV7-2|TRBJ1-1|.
TGTGCCAGCAGCACCCGGACAAAAAACGAAGCTTTCTTT
CASSTRTKNEAFF
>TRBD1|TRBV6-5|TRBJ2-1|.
TGTGCCAGCAGTCGGACAGGGCCCTACAATGAGCAGTTCTTC
CASSRTGPYNEQFF
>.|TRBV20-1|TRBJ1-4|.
TGCAGTGCTAGTGTGGGTTGGGGGTATCGAGAAAAACTGTTTTTT
CSASVGWGYREKLFF
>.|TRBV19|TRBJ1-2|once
TGTGCCAGTAGTATAGATGGACAGTATGGCTACACCTTC
CASSIDGQYGYTF
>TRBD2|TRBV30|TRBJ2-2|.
TGTGCCTGGAGTGTCGGGAGGGTGTATACCGGGGAGCTGTTTTTT
CAWSVGRVYTGELFF
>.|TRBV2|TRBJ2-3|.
TGTGCCAGCAGTGAAACCAGATCCGCAGATACGCAGTATTTT
CASSETRSADTQYF
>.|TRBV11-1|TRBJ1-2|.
TGTGCCAGCAGCCCGGGTCGGGGAGTTGGCGGCTACACCTTC
CASSPGRGVGGYTF
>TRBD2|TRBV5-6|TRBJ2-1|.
TGTGCCAGCAGCTTGATACGACTAGCGGGAGTAGAGCAGTTCTTC
CASSLIRLAGVEQFF
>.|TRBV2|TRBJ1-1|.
TGTGCCAGCAGTGAGCTAACTAGGGGTCTTGAAGCTTTCTTT
CASSELTRGLEAFF
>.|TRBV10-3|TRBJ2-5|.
TGTGCCATCAGTGAGCGAAACGGTCAAGAGACCCAGTACTTC
CAISERNGQETQYF